This TCR beta chain emerged from a study of neoadjuvant anti-PD-1 for oral cavity cancer. As for the study in general: Nivolumab at 3 mg/kg was mostly given biweekly, three to four doses, pre-surgery. Non-progressing patients received a fourth nivolumab dose near day 43, then surgery on days 50-56.

This clone appeared once. The method was immunoSEQ multiplex PCR; TCRdb's version includes in-frame clones alone and lacks a portion of them. The top ten hold 2% to 3% of the sample, which has around 13,000 clones, around 70% seen once. The time point: after neoadjuvant nivolumab, at surgical resection. Sequenced here: PBMCs, sampled after nivolumab (anti-PD-1) treatment. The TCR comes from a person aged 40-85 years with oral cavity squamous cell carcinoma.

Here the CDR3 DNA reads TGTGCCAGCAGTACCACCCGTTTTCGGGGGTCCTACGAGCAGTACTTC. Translation: CASSTTRFRGSYEQYF. The chain links TRBV28 to TRBJ2-7, with a tentative D call TRBD2 (6 bases). The CDR3 is made up of 16 amino acids. Trimming cost V 5 bases and J 1 base, with 18 bases left between them. From germline, CDR1 is MDHEN and CDR2 SYDVKM.